What follows are 31 T cell receptor beta chains derived from one specimen sequenced in a study of blood T cell repertoires in COVID-19. Method: immunoSEQ multiplex PCR; TCRdb's copy keeps in-frame clones and lacks some. The data show 140,000 or so clones, 80% to 90% seen once. The sample was peripheral blood. These receptors were collected from a woman aged 55 to 70 with active COVID-19.

This clone was picked up one time. The chain links TRBV9 to TRBJ2-7; TRBD2 matches at 16 bases. The trim removed 4 bases at V and 3 bases at J, leaving 7 bases unmatched. The germline V gene has CDR1 SGDLS and CDR2 YYNGEE. The CDR3 length is 17 residues. CDR3 DNA sequence: TGTGCCAGCAGCCGCACCGGGACTAGCGGGAGGGTCTACGAGCAGTACTTC. Its protein product is CASSRTGTSGRVYEQYF.

This chain links TRBV7-9 with TRBJ2-3; unclear D gene. The V and J ends lost 1 base and 2 bases respectively, with 10 bases between them. This CDR3 has 15 amino acids. The V gene's germline CDR1 is SEHNR and CDR2 FQNEAQ (reference sequence). DNA for the CDR3: TGTGCCAGCAGCTTAGGTGGGCATTCCACAGATACGCAGTATTTT. As protein: CASSLGGHSTDTQYF.

The genes are TRBV27 and TRBJ2-7, with 9 bases fitting TRBD2. The CDR3 sequence is 19 residues long. The trim removed 1 base at V and 5 bases at J, leaving 18 bases unmatched. Germline V gives CDR1 MNHEY, CDR2 SMNVEV (reference sequence). As DNA, the CDR3 is TGTGCCAGCAGTTTATATGGGATAGCGGGAGAAACATATCGGGACGAGCAGTACTTC. Protein sequence: CASSLYGIAGETYRDEQYF.

The J gene is TRBJ2-3, the V gene TRBV2, with TRBD2 matching over 7 bases. V shed 5 bases and J 2 bases; nucleotides not matched to a gene: 4. Germline assignment: CDR1 SNHLY and CDR2 FYNNEI. This CDR3 has 14 residues. Here the CDR3 reads CASSSGTTTDTQYF. The CDR3 nucleotides read TGTGCCAGCAGTTCCGGGACTACCACAGATACGCAGTATTTT.

V gene TRBV6-5 combines with J gene TRBJ2-7; 7 nucleotides align to TRBD2. The CDR3 runs 14 residues. V lost 7 bases, J lost 5 bases, and 11 bases stayed unmatched. Germline values: CDR1 MNHEY, CDR2 SVGAGI. The CDR3 loop is CASMEPGLLHEQYF. The CDR3 DNA sequence: TGTGCCAGCATGGAACCGGGACTACTCCACGAGCAGTACTTC.

This clone was counted between two and nine times. The chain joins TRBV27 to TRBJ2-7; 13 bases match TRBD2. The CDR3 consists of 17 residues. After removal of 5 bases from V and 5 bases from J, the junction contained 12 bases not matched to a gene. Germline CDR1 is MNHEY and CDR2 is SMNVEV (reference sequence). The CDR3 spells CASSPRGLAGYLDEQYF. The CDR3 bases are TGTGCCAGCAGTCCACGGGGACTAGCGGGATACCTCGACGAGCAGTACTTC.

The chain combines TRBV7-9 with TRBJ2-1; 8 positions agree with TRBD2. This CDR3 region has 16 residues. Germline V gene data show CDR1 as SEHNR and CDR2 as FQNEAQ (reference sequence). With V trimmed by 1 base and J by 6 bases, 8 bases remained unmatched. The CDR3 loop reads CASSLEGTRVLNEQFF. CDR3 nucleotide sequence: TGTGCCAGCAGCTTAGAAGGGACTAGGGTTCTCAATGAGCAGTTCTTC.

V is TRBV15 and J is TRBJ1-2, with D unresolved. This CDR3 contains 15 residues. Per germline, CDR1 LNHNV and CDR2 YYDKDF (reference sequence). Trimming left V 2 bases short and J 4 bases short, with 14 bases between. The CDR3 nucleotides are TGTGCCACCAGCAGAACCGCGGACGGAGGCTATGGCTACACCTTC. Amino acids: CATSRTADGGYGYTF.

The chain is built from TRBV10-3 and TRBJ2-3; D not resolved. The CDR3 is made up of 15 amino acids. Germline V gene sequence: CDR1 ENHRY, CDR2 SYGVKD. Trimming stripped 2 bases from V and 4 bases from J, with 13 bases between. The CDR3 loop reads CAISEPSRSPDTQYF. The CDR3 DNA reads as TGTGCCATCAGTGAGCCGTCTAGGTCGCCAGATACGCAGTATTTT.

This clone was detected once. The chain is built from TRBV2 and TRBJ2-3; 14 bases are a match to TRBD2. Germline V CDR1 and CDR2: SNHLY, FYNNEI. Trimming removed 6 bases from V and 5 bases from J; junction bases left unmatched: 16. This CDR3 has 19 residues. The DNA of the CDR3 is TGTGCCAGCAGAACCGGGACTAGCGGGAGTGGATTTCGGGTAGATACGCAGTATTTT. Its protein is CASRTGTSGSGFRVDTQYF.

The V and J genes are TRBV10-2 and TRBJ2-7, with 11 bases lining up with TRBD2. CDR3 size: 14 residues. Germline V gene data show CDR1 as WSHSY and CDR2 as SAAADI. Trimming at V came to 7 bases and at J to 2 bases, leaving 4 bases not matched to a gene. CDR3 protein: CASTISGRAYEQYF. For the CDR3, the DNA is TGCGCCAGCACCATTAGCGGGAGGGCCTACGAGCAGTACTTC.

The V gene is TRBV7-3, the J gene TRBJ2-5; TRBD1 might be the D (5 bases). Trimming took off 4 bases at V and 5 bases at J, with 17 bases between the two ends. Germline V lookup: CDR1 SGHTA, CDR2 FQGTGA. The CDR3 spans 15 residues. CDR3 in DNA: TGTGCCAGCAGCTCCGTACCAGGGTTAGGGGAGACCCAGTACTTC. Amino acids: CASSSVPGLGETQYF.

The chain combines TRBV9 with TRBJ2-1, with D possibly TRBD1 on 6 matching bases. Deletions cut 4 bases from V and 0 bases from J, with 14 bases between. The CDR3 totals 16 residues. Looked up from germline, CDR1 is SGDLS and CDR2 is YYNGEE. The CDR3 loop is CASSLQGQSSYNEQFF. In DNA, the CDR3 is TGTGCCAGCAGCTTACAGGGTCAGAGCTCCTACAATGAGCAGTTCTTC.

CDR3 sequence: CASSPPSGRGAGYTF. The CDR3 DNA follows: TGTGCCAGCAGCCCCCCCTCAGGGAGGGGCGCCGGCTACACCTTC. This rearrangement joins TRBV5-6 to TRBJ1-2, with a possible D match to TRBD1 (5 bases). The CDR3 spans 15 residues. Germline V gene sequence: CDR1 SGHDT, CDR2 YYEEEE. Trimming cost V 4 bases and J 8 bases, with 21 bases left between them.

The J gene is TRBJ1-2, the V gene TRBV28; D is possibly TRBD1 (6 bases). Germline values: CDR1 MDHEN, CDR2 SYDVKM. V was trimmed by 5 bases and J by 8 bases, leaving 18 bases between them. The CDR3 consists of 14 residues. The chain's CDR3 is CASSPQGVLGGYTF. CDR3 nucleotide sequence: TGTGCCAGCAGTCCACAGGGCGTTTTGGGAGGCTACACCTTC.

The chain has TRBV27 and TRBJ2-7; TRBD2 matches at 11 bases. The trim removed 6 bases at V and 4 bases at J, leaving 8 bases unmatched. CDR3 length: 15 amino acids. The germline gives CDR1 MNHEY, CDR2 SMNVEV (reference sequence). CDR3 bases: TGTGCCAGCAGGGACGGGACTAGCGGTTTTTACGAGCAGTACTTC. Its protein product is CASRDGTSGFYEQYF.

The J gene is TRBJ1-1, the V gene TRBV27; TRBD1 matches 7 bases. CDR1 and CDR2 from the germline V gene are MNHEY and SMNVEV (reference sequence). V lost 2 bases and J lost 5; bases outside the gene matches: 5. CDR3 length: 14 amino acids. CDR3 DNA: TGTGCCAGCAGTTTAACAGGGGTAAAGACTGAAGCTTTCTTT. It codes for CASSLTGVKTEAFF.

The chain couples TRBV6-2 or TRBV6-3 to TRBJ2-2; 7 bases fit TRBD1. V dropped 4 bases and J dropped 6; count of bases not matched to a gene: 5. Germline lookup yields CDR1 MNHEY and CDR2 SVGEGT. There are 14 residues in the CDR3. The CDR3 DNA follows: TGTGCCAGCAGTTTCCGACAGGGCGCCGGGGAGCTGTTTTTT. Its protein product is CASSFRQGAGELFF.

This clone came up a few times. This chain joins TRBV7-8 and TRBJ2-7; a possible D gene is TRBD1 (6 bases). CDR1 is SGHVS and CDR2 is FQNEAQ in the germline V gene. V lost 4 bases and J lost 1, with 14 bases in between. The CDR3 contains 15 residues. The CDR3 is CASSSRQVQSYEQYF. DNA of the CDR3: TGTGCCAGCAGCTCGAGACAGGTCCAGTCCTACGAGCAGTACTTC.

V usage is TRBV28 and J usage is TRBJ2-3; D might be TRBD2 (6 bases). Trimming removed 8 bases from V and 0 bases from J, with 9 bases in between. The V gene's germline CDR1 is MDHEN and CDR2 SYDVKM. CDR3 length: 13 residues. The CDR3 nucleotides read TGTGCCAGCGGAAGCGGGAGCACAGATACGCAGTATTTT. As protein: CASGSGSTDTQYF.

The rearrangement links TRBV18 to TRBJ2-1; D possibly corresponds to TRBD2 (7 bases). CDR3 size: 15 residues. V lost 1 base, J lost 8 bases, and 15 bases lay in between. Germline CDR1 is KGHSH and CDR2 is LQKENI. This CDR3 reads CASSPLARGGDEQFF. The CDR3 DNA follows: TGTGCCAGCTCACCACTTGCGCGAGGGGGGGATGAGCAGTTCTTC.

The chain joins TRBV24-1 to TRBJ2-1, with TRBD1 as a possible D gene (5 bases). This CDR3 spans 11 amino acids. Trimming stripped 7 bases from V and 7 bases from J, with 7 bases between. Germline CDR1 reads KGHDR; CDR2 reads SFDVKD. The CDR3: CATRGRNEQFF. CDR3 nucleotides: TGTGCCACCAGGGGGCGGAATGAGCAGTTCTTC.

This clone was detected a few times. This sequence joins TRBV27 and TRBJ2-7, with D possibly being TRBD1 (6 bases). V lost 6 bases to trimming and J lost 6 bases, with 18 bases between them. Germline V CDR1 and CDR2: MNHEY, SMNVEV (reference sequence). This CDR3 has 14 amino acids. The CDR3 region has the DNA TGTGCCAGCAGAAAGGGGATGGGGGCGGGCGAGCAGTACTTC. This codes for CASRKGMGAGEQYF.

J is TRBJ2-1 and V is TRBV9, with 9 bases fitting TRBD2. Germline V gives CDR1 SGDLS, CDR2 YYNGEE. The V and J ends lost 0 bases and 5 bases, in that order; junction bases with no gene match: 3. The CDR3 is 15 residues long. CDR3 nucleotides: TGTGCCAGCAGCGTAGGGATAGCGGGAGACAATGAGCAGTTCTTC. This encodes CASSVGIAGDNEQFF.

The chain employs TRBV6-5 and TRBJ2-7; D possibly corresponds to TRBD2 (6 bases). The CDR3 is made up of 14 amino acids. Germline V CDR1 and CDR2: MNHEY, SVGAGI. V lost 5 bases to trimming and J lost 6 bases, with 17 bases between them. DNA for the CDR3: TGTGCCAGCAGTCTTGAGGGACCGACTAGCGAGCAGTACTTC. Translation: CASSLEGPTSEQYF.

The chain combines TRBV18 with TRBJ2-7; 7 positions agree with TRBD2. V gave up 0 bases and J gave up 2 bases; unmatched junction bases: 4. Germline V gene sequence: CDR1 KGHSH, CDR2 LQKENI. CDR3 length: 15 amino acids. The CDR3 reads CASSPPTGGPYEQYF. The CDR3 nucleotides are TGTGCCAGCTCACCACCGACGGGAGGACCCTACGAGCAGTACTTC.

The rearrangement joins TRBV15 to TRBJ2-7; the D gene is possibly TRBD1 (6 bases). Germline V gene lookup returns CDR1 LNHNV and CDR2 YYDKDF (reference sequence). The CDR3 spans 16 residues. Trimming stripped 3 bases from V and 3 bases from J, with 18 bases between. DNA for the CDR3: TGTGCCACCAGCAGCGTAAAGGGGGATGTTTTCTACGAGCAGTACTTC. Residues: CATSSVKGDVFYEQYF. The full variable domain, rest sourced from reference TRBV15 and TRBJ2-7, is DAMVIQNPRYQVTQFGKPVTLSCSQTLNHNVMYWYQQKSSQAPKLLFHYYDKDFNNEADTPDNFQSRRPNTSFCFLDIRSPGLGDTAMYLCATSSVKGDVFYEQYFGPGTRLTVT.

This chain connects TRBV28 to TRBJ2-7; TRBD1 aligns across 7 bases. Looked up from germline, CDR1 is MDHEN and CDR2 is SYDVKM. This CDR3 region has 11 residues. The J segment lost 9 bases and the V segment lost 5 bases, leaving 4 bases of the junction unmatched. CDR3 in amino acids: CASSLTGVQYF. The DNA of the CDR3 is TGTGCCAGCAGTCTCACAGGGGTGCAGTACTTC.

This chain links TRBV5-1 with TRBJ2-1, with 7 bases identical to TRBD2. The CDR3 extends over 15 amino acids. The germline V gene has CDR1 SGHRS and CDR2 YFSETQ. Unmatched junction bases numbered 4, after V lost 0 bases and J lost 4 bases. The CDR3 region is CASSLVPAGYNEQFF. CDR3 DNA sequence: TGCGCCAGCAGCTTGGTTCCAGCGGGGTACAATGAGCAGTTCTTC.

This rearrangement joins TRBV7-8 to TRBJ2-1; D is perhaps TRBD1 or TRBD2 (5 bases each). Trimming removed 5 bases from V and 0 bases from J, with 11 bases in between. The CDR3 covers 15 residues. Germline CDR1 and CDR2: SGHVS and FQNEAQ. CDR3 region: CASSRGAGSYNEQFF. The CDR3 nucleotides read TGTGCCAGCAGCCGAGGGGCGGGCTCCTACAATGAGCAGTTCTTC.

This chain links TRBV3-1 (or the pseudogene TRBV3-2) with TRBJ2-1; the D is unclear. Trimming cost V 2 bases and J 8 bases, with 16 bases left between them. Germline CDR1 is LGHDT and CDR2 is YNNKEL (reference sequence). The CDR3 has 15 amino acids. CDR3 loop: CASSQSTSEWYEQFF. CDR3 in DNA: TGTGCCAGCAGCCAATCTACTTCGGAGTGGTATGAGCAGTTCTTC.